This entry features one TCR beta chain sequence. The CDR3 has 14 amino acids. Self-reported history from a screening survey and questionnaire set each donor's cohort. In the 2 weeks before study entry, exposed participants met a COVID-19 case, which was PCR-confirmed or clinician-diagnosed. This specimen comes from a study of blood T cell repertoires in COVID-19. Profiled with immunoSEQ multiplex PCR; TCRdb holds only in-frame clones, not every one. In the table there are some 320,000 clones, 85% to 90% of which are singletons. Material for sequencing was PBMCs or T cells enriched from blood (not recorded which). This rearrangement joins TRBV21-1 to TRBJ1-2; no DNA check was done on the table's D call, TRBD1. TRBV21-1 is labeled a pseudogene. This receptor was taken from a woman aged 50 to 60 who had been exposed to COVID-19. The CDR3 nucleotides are TGTGCCAGCAGTAAAACCGGGACAGGGAATGGCTACACCTTC. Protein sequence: CASSKTGTGNGYTF.